What follows are 8 T cell receptor beta chains derived from one specimen sequenced in a study of radiotherapy plus CTLA-4 blockade in lung cancer. Profiling relied on immunoSEQ multiplex PCR, and the TCRdb table lists in-frame clones only, not all of them. The sample records approximately 52,000 clones, 70% to 80% being singletons. The starting material was peripheral blood, obtained from a patient treated with radiotherapy plus ipilimumab. These receptors came from a human donor with non-small cell lung cancer who had a complete response to radiotherapy plus ipilimumab.

The rearrangement joins TRBV5-4 to TRBJ2-1, with D perhaps TRBD1 (5 bases). This CDR3 is 16 amino acids long. Trimming took off 1 base at V and 5 bases at J, with 16 bases between the two ends. Germline-derived CDR1 and CDR2 are SGHNT and YYREEE (reference sequence). CDR3 sequence: CASSLYLVGPNNEQFF. CDR3 nucleotides: TGTGCCAGCAGCTTGTACCTGGTGGGGCCGAACAATGAGCAGTTCTTC.

V and J are TRBV7-2 and TRBJ1-2; TRBD1 aligns across 7 bases. The CDR3 has 15 amino acids. V trimming: 4 bases; J trimming: 8 bases; junction bases outside the gene matches: 13. The V gene's germline CDR1 is SGHTA and CDR2 FQGNSA. The CDR3 sequence is CASSSRGVTGRGYTF. DNA for the CDR3: TGTGCCAGCAGCTCCCGAGGGGTGACAGGGCGAGGCTACACCTTC.

With regard to this clone: Other DNA sequences in this sample translate to the same CDR3. The V and J genes are TRBV5-6 and TRBJ1-1; maybe TRBD1 (6 bases). The V gene's germline CDR1 is SGHDT and CDR2 YYEEEE. Trimming stripped 4 bases from V and 5 bases from J, with 12 bases between. CDR3 length equals 13 residues. In DNA, the CDR3 is TGTGCCAGCAGCGTCCAGGGGTGGACTGAAGCTTTCTTT. It specifies CASSVQGWTEAFF. The variable domain in full, with the rest retrieved from reference TRBV5-6 and TRBJ1-1, is DAGVTQSPTHLIKTRGQQVTLRCSPKSGHDTVSWYQQALGQGPQFIFQYYEEEERQRGNFPDRFSGHQFPNYSSELNVNALLLGDSALYLCASSVQGWTEAFFGQGTRLTVV.

This clone was observed once. The chain links TRBV7-9 to TRBJ2-1; D remains ambiguous. The germline CDR1 and CDR2 sequences are SEHNR and FQNEAQ (reference sequence). The length of the CDR3 is 12 residues. Trimming stripped 5 bases from V and 7 bases from J, with 9 bases between. CDR3 DNA sequence: TGTGCCAGCAGCGAACCCAGTAATGAGCAGTTCTTC. This sequence encodes CASSEPSNEQFF. The full variable domain, in which reference TRBV7-9 and TRBJ2-1 provide the parts outside the CDR3, is DTGVSQNPRHKITKRGQNVTFRCDPISEHNRLYWYRQTLGQGPEFLTYFQNEAQLEKSRLLSDRFSAERPKGSFSTLEIQRTEQGDSAMYLCASSEPSNEQFFGPGTRLTVL.

The genes are TRBV11-3 and TRBJ2-6; maybe TRBD2 (5 bases). Trimming stripped 2 bases from V and 2 bases from J, with 7 bases between. CDR3 size: 15 residues. The germline V gene has CDR1 SGHNT and CDR2 YENEEA. This chain's CDR3 is CASSLMTTGANVLTF. The CDR3, as DNA: TGTGCCAGCAGCTTAATGACTACTGGGGCCAACGTCCTGACTTTC.

CDR3 sequence reads: CASSPTGGVGSYEQYV. Written as DNA, the CDR3 is TGTGCCAGCAGCCCGACGGGCGGGGTCGGCTCCTACGAGCAGTACGTC. The chain recombines TRBV11-2 with TRBJ2-7, with a tentative D call TRBD2 (6 bases). The CDR3 loop spans 16 amino acids. The V gene's germline CDR1 is SGHAT and CDR2 FQNNGV. V was trimmed by 5 bases and J by 0 bases, leaving 17 bases between them.

The count of this clone is one. The chain is built from TRBV27 and TRBJ2-7; the match to TRBD1 covers 8 bases. Germline CDR1 reads MNHEY; CDR2 reads SMNVEV (reference sequence). The trim removed 2 bases at V and 1 base at J, leaving 4 bases unmatched. This CDR3 is 15 amino acids long. The CDR3, as DNA: TGTGCCAGCAGTTTAAAAGGACAGGGTTCCTACGAGCAGTACGTC. Translating it yields CASSLKGQGSYEQYV.

The chain recombines TRBV9 with TRBJ1-2, with 9 bases fitting TRBD1. The germline CDR1 and CDR2 sequences are SGDLS and YYNGEE. The length of the CDR3 is 15 residues. V lost 4 bases to trimming and J lost 2 bases; unmatched junction nucleotides: 6. In nucleotides, the CDR3 is TGTGCCAGCAGCCCCGGAGGGACAGGGAACTATGGCTACACCTTC. Translation: CASSPGGTGNYGYTF.